Following are 5 T cell receptor beta chains from one sample sequenced in a study of CD8 T cells in ankylosing spondylitis. One entry per CDR3 protein results from TCRdb running MiXCR on the 5' RACE reads. The sample contains 250,000 to 300,000 distinct CDR3 sequences, roughly 20% of which appear only once. The specimen was blood, either unsorted or a sorted T cell fraction (not recorded which). These receptor sequences come from a male donor with ankylosing spondylitis or in good health (not recorded which).

V gene TRBV7-6 combines with J gene TRBJ2-5, with a tentative D call TRBD1 (6 bases). CDR1 and CDR2 (germline): SGHVS, FNYEAQ. The V end was cut by 1 base, the J end by 4 bases, with 19 bases between. This CDR3 comprises 17 residues. The CDR3 sequence: CASSLVSTGNAAETQYF. CDR3 DNA sequence: TGTGCCAGCAGCTTAGTATCCACAGGGAACGCGGCAGAGACCCAGTACTTC. Combining the CDR3 with reference TRBV7-6 and TRBJ2-5 gives the whole variable domain GAGVSQSPRYKVTKRGQDVALRCDPISGHVSLYWYRQALGQGPEFLTYFNYEAQQDKSGLPNDRFSAERPEGSISTLTIQRTEQRDSAMYRCASSLVSTGNAAETQYFGPGTRLLVL.

The chain carries TRBV20-1 and TRBJ2-3; TRBD2 agrees at 12 bases. The V gene's germline CDR1 is DFQATT and CDR2 SNEGSKA (reference sequence). J lost 6 bases, V lost 4 bases, and 8 bases had no gene match. The CDR3 totals 15 residues. The CDR3 region is CSATLLAGGRDTQYF. CDR3 in DNA: TGCAGTGCTACCCTACTAGCGGGAGGCCGGGATACGCAGTATTTT.

This clonotype was observed a handful of times. The chain recombines TRBV14 with TRBJ2-5; no definite D call. With 0 bases removed from V and 2 bases from J, the gap between germline ends came to 10 bases. The CDR3 runs to 15 residues. Germline assignment: CDR1 SGHDN and CDR2 FVKESK. CDR3 sequence (DNA): TGTGCCAGCAGCCAAGATTGGCCCTATCAAGAGACCCAGTACTTC. This codes for CASSQDWPYQETQYF. Full variable domain (outside the CDR3, taken from reference TRBV14 and TRBJ2-5): EAGVTQFPSHSVIEKGQTVTLRCDPISGHDNLYWYRRVMGKEIKFLLHFVKESKQDESGMPNNRFLAERTGGTYSTLKVQPAELEDSGVYFCASSQDWPYQETQYFGPGTRLLVL.

This clonotype was observed a handful of times. The chain has TRBV29-1 and TRBJ2-5, with D perhaps assigned TRBD1 or TRBD2 (5 bases each). The germline V and J ends were trimmed by 0 bases and 6 bases, with 17 bases remaining between them. The CDR3 spans 15 residues. Germline CDR1 reads SQVTM; CDR2 reads ANQGSEA. CDR3 amino acids: CSVEDPRRGVKTQYF. The CDR3 DNA is TGCAGCGTTGAAGATCCGAGGCGAGGGGTAAAGACCCAGTACTTC.

The chain is built from TRBV20-1 and TRBJ2-2; 8 bases line up with TRBD1. There are 16 residues in the CDR3. The junction had 9 bases not matched to a gene; V was cut back by 0 bases and J by 6 bases. CDR1 is DFQATT and CDR2 is SNEGSKA in the germline V gene (reference sequence). CDR3 protein: CSARDLRGPRPGELFF. The CDR3 DNA sequence: TGCAGTGCTAGAGATCTCAGGGGGCCCCGGCCCGGGGAGCTGTTTTTT.